This T cell receptor beta chain was recorded in a study of blood T cell repertoires in COVID-19. In the study overall: The analysed material was cDNA or gDNA that came from T cells, B-cell-depleted T cells, or PBMCs.

The CDR3 is made up of 15 amino acids. In germline, CDR1 is SGHVS, CDR2 FQNEAQ. Trimming took off 5 bases at V and 0 bases at J, with 13 bases between the two ends. In the authors' workflow: Estimation of nucleated cell counts was performed using reference gene primer amplification. The assay was immunoSEQ multiplex PCR, and TCRdb's table has in-frame clones only and misses some. V and J calls and clone size come straight from that table; D and trimming were deduced from the DNA. The sample holds around 180,000 clones, approximately 74% seen once. The chain couples TRBV7-8 to TRBJ1-1, with a tentative D call TRBD1 (5 bases). The sequenced sample consisted of peripheral blood. This TCR derives from a woman aged 80 or over with acute or convalescent COVID-19. The CDR3 coding sequence is TGTGCCAGCAGCCCCTGGGAGGGACTGAACACTGAAGCTTTCTTT. This gives the protein CASSPWEGLNTEAFF.